This note documents a single T cell receptor (beta chain) sequence. This sample was taken from a study of T cell responses to AZD1222 COVID-19 vaccine. V lost 5 bases and J 3 bases, leaving 7 bases between the germline ends. The CDR3 has 12 residues. From germline, CDR1 is LNHDA and CDR2 SQIVND (reference sequence). Profiling relied on immunoSEQ multiplex PCR, and the TCRdb table lists in-frame clones only, not all of them. The data contain about 180,000 clones, around nine tenths of them singletons. The sequence was collected from an adult in good health. The sequenced sample was peripheral blood, obtained on day 0 of AZD1222 vaccination. The chain joins TRBV19 to TRBJ1-2; a possible D gene is TRBD1 (5 bases). This CDR3 is CASSQGDYGYTF. CDR3 DNA sequence: TGTGCCAGTAGTCAGGGTGACTATGGCTACACCTTC.